This T cell receptor (beta chain) was sequenced for a study of blood T cell repertoires in COVID-19. For the study at large: Acute and convalescent COVID-19 specimens originated in the United States, Italy and Spain.

CDR3 length: 12 residues. Looked up from germline, CDR1 is KGHSH and CDR2 is LQKENI. V lost 6 bases and J 4 bases, leaving 9 bases between the germline ends. On this clone itself: Other DNA sequences within the sample encode an identical CDR3.

Original analysis: From reference gene primer amplification, estimates of nucleated cell counts were derived. TCRdb keeps only in-frame clones here, not all; method: immunoSEQ multiplex PCR. That table gives V, J and clone size, and the DNA gave D and trimming. This table has a few hundred thousand clones, about nine tenths appearing once. Seattle enrolled patients during active infection and tracked them longitudinally. This receptor was identified in a woman aged 50 to 65 with COVID-19, enrolled during active disease. The rearrangement joins TRBV18 to TRBJ1-1; possibly TRBD1 for D (6 bases). The sequencing input was peripheral blood. The CDR3 is CASSPGATEAFF. The CDR3 DNA sequence: TGTGCCAGCTCGCCAGGGGCCACTGAAGCTTTCTTT.